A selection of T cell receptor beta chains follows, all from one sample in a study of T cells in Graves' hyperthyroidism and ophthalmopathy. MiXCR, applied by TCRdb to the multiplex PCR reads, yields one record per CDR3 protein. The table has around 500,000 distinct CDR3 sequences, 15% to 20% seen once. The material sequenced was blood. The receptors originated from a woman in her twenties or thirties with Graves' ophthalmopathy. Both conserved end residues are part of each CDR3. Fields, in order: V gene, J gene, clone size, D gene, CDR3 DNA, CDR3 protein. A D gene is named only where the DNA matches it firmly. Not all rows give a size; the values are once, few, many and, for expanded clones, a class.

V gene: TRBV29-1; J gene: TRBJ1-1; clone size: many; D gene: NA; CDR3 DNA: TGCAGCGTGAGGGTGGAGGGGAACACTGAAGCTTTCTTT; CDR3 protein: CSVRVEGNTEAFF
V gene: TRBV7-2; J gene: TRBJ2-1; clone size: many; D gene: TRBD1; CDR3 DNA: TGTGCCAGCAGCCAAGGACAGGGTCGTGGGATCGAGCAGTTCTTC; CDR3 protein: CASSQGQGRGIEQFF
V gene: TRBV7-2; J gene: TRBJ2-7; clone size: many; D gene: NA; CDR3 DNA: TGTGCCAGCAGCGTAGGACAAGCCTACGAGCAGTACTTC; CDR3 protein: CASSVGQAYEQYF
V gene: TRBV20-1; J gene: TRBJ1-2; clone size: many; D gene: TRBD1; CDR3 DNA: TGCAGTGCGAAGATTACAGGGGGTTATGGCTACACCTTC; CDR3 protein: CSAKITGGYGYTF
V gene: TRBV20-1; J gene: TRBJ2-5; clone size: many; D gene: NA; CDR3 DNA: TGCAGTGCTAGCCAGGGGGGGCAGGGGGGAGAGACCCAGTACTTC; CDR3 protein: CSASQGGQGGETQYF
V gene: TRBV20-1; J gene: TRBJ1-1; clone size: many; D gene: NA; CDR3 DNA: TGCAGTGCCCTGGGGGGGGCTCCTAGGGCTTTCTTT; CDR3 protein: CSALGGAPRAFF
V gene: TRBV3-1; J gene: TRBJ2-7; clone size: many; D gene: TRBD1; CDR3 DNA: TGTGCCAGCAGCCAAGCACAGGGGGTCTCCTTCTACGAGCAGTACTTC; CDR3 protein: CASSQAQGVSFYEQYF
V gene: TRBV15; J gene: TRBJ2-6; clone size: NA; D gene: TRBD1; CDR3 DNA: TGTGCCACCAGGGCGGGACAGGGCAATATTGGGGCCAACGTCCTGACTTTC; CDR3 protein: CATRAGQGNIGANVLTF
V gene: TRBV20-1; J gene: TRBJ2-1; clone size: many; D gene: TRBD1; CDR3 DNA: TGCAGTGCTCGGACAGGGGGCAATGAGCAGTTCTTC; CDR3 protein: CSARTGGNEQFF
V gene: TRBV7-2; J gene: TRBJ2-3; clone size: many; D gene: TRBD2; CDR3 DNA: TGTGCCAGCAGCCCCGTTAGCGGGTCTCGCACAGATACGCAGTATTTT; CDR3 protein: CASSPVSGSRTDTQYF